Listed here is a single T cell receptor (beta chain). The target antigen is unknown. These data come from a study of cytomegalovirus exposure and HLA in healthy donors. Use of 60 Vbeta and 13 Jbeta primers characterized the PCR. Sequenced by immunoSEQ multiplex PCR; TCRdb stores in-frame clones only, minus some. There are about 170,000 clones in the sample; about 79% occur only once, and roughly 0.76% lies in the top ten. Study-level points and caveats: CMV serostatus was the sole immune exposure data available. A link between a missense DCLRE1C variant and TCR beta V- and J-gene trimming emerged from a later analysis.

The CDR3 contains 15 residues. Trimming shortened V by 5 bases and J by 8 bases, and 21 bases separated the two germline ends. CDR1 SGHAT and CDR2 FQNNGV come from the germline V gene. Input material: PBMCs. V gene TRBV11-2 combines with J gene TRBJ1-2, with a possible D match to TRBD1 (5 bases). The TCR comes from a female donor in good health and CMV-seronegative. The CDR3 nucleotides are TGTGCCAGCAGCCTAGCCCCTGGGGCAGACCTAGGCTACACCTTC. Translated, it gives CASSLAPGADLGYTF.